A single sample is the source of the 8 T cell receptor beta chains below, sequenced in a study of blood T cells in healthy people across ages. A sample-barcoded 5' primer and a J-beta primer mix were used in a second PCR of about 7 to 12 cycles. TCRdb redid the calling of the 5' RACE reads with MiXCR, one entry per CDR3 protein. The sample records 650,000 to 1,000,000 distinct CDR3 sequences, 35% to 40% being singletons. Material for sequencing was blood. The source is a man between 18 and 35 years old in good health.

This clonotype was observed many times. This chain joins TRBV20-1 and TRBJ2-4, with TRBD2 as a possible D gene (6 bases). V dropped 0 bases and J dropped 4 bases, with 10 bases sitting between them. Germline CDR1 is DFQATT and CDR2 is SNEGSKA (reference sequence). This CDR3 spans 14 amino acids. The CDR3, as DNA: TGCAGTGCTAGAGATTTGGCGGGGAAAAACATTCAGTACTTC. The encoded protein is CSARDLAGKNIQYF.

V is TRBV28 and J is TRBJ1-2; no firm D call. V shed 6 bases and J shed 8 bases, with 10 bases lying between them. CDR3 length: 11 amino acids. Per germline, CDR1 MDHEN and CDR2 SYDVKM. The CDR3 is CASRMSRGYTF. As DNA, the CDR3 is TGTGCCAGCAGAATGTCTAGGGGCTACACCTTC.

The V call is TRBV6-1, the J call TRBJ1-6, with 7 bases matching TRBD1. This CDR3 has 15 amino acids. CDR1 is MNHNS, CDR2 SASEGT, per germline. The ends lost 8 bases at V and 7 bases at J; junction bases unmatched: 11. Here the CDR3 DNA reads TGTGCCAGCGGGGAGCAGGGGGTGGGGAATTCACCCCTCCACTTT. Translating gives CASGEQGVGNSPLHF.

This chain uses TRBV5-6 with TRBJ2-7; TRBD2 agrees at 11 bases. There are 18 residues in the CDR3. V was clipped by 4 bases and J by 7 bases; unmatched bases: 19. Germline CDR1 reads SGHDT; CDR2 reads YYEEEE. CDR3 amino acids: CASSQSATGTSGRNEQYF. DNA of the CDR3: TGTGCCAGCAGCCAGTCCGCCACCGGGACTAGCGGACGCAATGAGCAGTACTTC.

The V and J genes are TRBV7-2 and TRBJ1-4, with a weak D call TRBD1 (5 bases). V was clipped by 5 bases and J by 5 bases, with 12 bases between them. Germline loops: CDR1 SGHTA, CDR2 FQGNSA. The CDR3 is 14 residues long. Written as DNA, the CDR3 is TGTGCCAGCAGCCTGACAGCGATCAATGAAAAACTGTTTTTT. Its translation is CASSLTAINEKLFF.

J is TRBJ1-4 and V is TRBV18; D gene uncertain. This CDR3 region has 15 residues. Looked up from germline, CDR1 is KGHSH and CDR2 is LQKENI. Trimming left V 3 bases short and J 0 bases short, with 8 bases between. CDR3: CASSPNGATNEKLFF. CDR3 in DNA: TGTGCCAGCTCACCTAATGGGGCAACTAATGAAAAACTGTTTTTT.

This clonotype was recorded once. The rearrangement joins TRBV7-6 to TRBJ2-4; 9 positions agree with TRBD1. The J call is doubtful: the DNA matches TRBJ2-7 better. Per germline, CDR1 SGHVS and CDR2 FNYEAQ. This CDR3 comprises 15 residues. CDR3 in DNA: TGTGCCAGCAGCCCTTCCTCGGGACAGGGCTACGAGCAGTACTTC. Encoded protein: CASSPSSGQGYEQYF.

Turning to this clonotype: This could be a read error, since a much larger clone is one nucleotide away. The chain joins TRBV7-2 to TRBJ2-5; D may correspond to TRBD1 or TRBD2 (5 bases each). The J call may be incorrect, as the DNA end agrees better with TRBJ2-7. The CDR3 is 15 residues long. Germline loops: CDR1 SGHTA, CDR2 FQGNSA. The CDR3 loop is CARTYTLGVSYEQYF. The CDR3 coding sequence is TGTGCCAGAACTTACACGTTGGGGGTCTCCTACGAGCAGTACTTC.